The clone carrying this T cell receptor (beta chain) has a single count. This specimen comes from a study of blood T cell repertoires in COVID-19. The method was immunoSEQ multiplex PCR; TCRdb's version includes in-frame clones alone and lacks a portion of them. Of 150,000 to 200,000 clones in the sample, 85% were seen once. V gave up 6 bases and J gave up 4 bases; unmatched junction bases: 8. The CDR3 is made up of 15 amino acids. CDR1 and CDR2 from the germline V gene are SNHLY and FYNNEI. The chain joins TRBV2 to TRBJ1-4; 7 nucleotides match TRBD1. The sequence derives from a human donor with acute or convalescent COVID-19. The donor label of this sample is uncertain. The specimen sequenced was peripheral blood. CDR3 bases: TGTGCCAGCAGGGCTCAGACAGGGAATAATGAAAAACTGTTTTTT. Protein product: CASRAQTGNNEKLFF.